Reported below is one T cell receptor beta chain. What it recognizes is unknown. Extraction and reverse transcription of RNA yielded cDNA as the sequencing template. Clones were sequenced by immunoSEQ multiplex PCR, and TCRdb holds only the in-frame ones, with some missing. The repertoire holds about 180,000 clones, with approximately 49% as singletons. This specimen belongs to a study of CD8+ T cells in alopecia areata. Overall study context: The percentage of affected scalp area served as the score of severity for treated patients. General study results and limits: Clarity of TCR sharing across patients fell short of that in mice, possibly HLA-related. Clonality in lesional scalp, especially alopecia totalis/universalis, exceeded that of normal scalp.

Germline-derived CDR1 and CDR2 are LGHNT and FRNRAP. The CDR3 consists of 14 residues. The germline V and J ends were trimmed by 8 bases and 4 bases, with 17 bases remaining between them. Noted treatment: oral pan-JAK inhibitor, 5-10 mg twice daily. This clonotype originated in a human donor with alopecia areata. The sequenced sample was CD8+ T cells sorted from blood, obtained at week 52, from a patient treated with tofacitinib. The chain is built from TRBV12-5 and TRBJ1-2, with a weak D call TRBD1 (5 bases). CDR3: CASTWGVKGYGYTF. DNA of the CDR3: TGTGCTAGTACTTGGGGGGTTAAGGGCTATGGCTACACCTTC.